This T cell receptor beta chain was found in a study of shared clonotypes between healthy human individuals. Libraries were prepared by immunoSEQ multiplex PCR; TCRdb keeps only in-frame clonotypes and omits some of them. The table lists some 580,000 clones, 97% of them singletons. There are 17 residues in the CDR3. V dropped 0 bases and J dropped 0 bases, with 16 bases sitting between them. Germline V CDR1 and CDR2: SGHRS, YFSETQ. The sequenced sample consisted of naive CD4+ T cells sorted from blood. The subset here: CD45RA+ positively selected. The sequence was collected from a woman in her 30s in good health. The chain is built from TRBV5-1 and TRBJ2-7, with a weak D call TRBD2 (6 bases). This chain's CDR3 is CASSLGVGSYRSYEQYF. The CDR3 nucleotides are TGCGCCAGCAGCTTGGGTGTCGGGAGTTACCGCTCCTACGAGCAGTACTTC.